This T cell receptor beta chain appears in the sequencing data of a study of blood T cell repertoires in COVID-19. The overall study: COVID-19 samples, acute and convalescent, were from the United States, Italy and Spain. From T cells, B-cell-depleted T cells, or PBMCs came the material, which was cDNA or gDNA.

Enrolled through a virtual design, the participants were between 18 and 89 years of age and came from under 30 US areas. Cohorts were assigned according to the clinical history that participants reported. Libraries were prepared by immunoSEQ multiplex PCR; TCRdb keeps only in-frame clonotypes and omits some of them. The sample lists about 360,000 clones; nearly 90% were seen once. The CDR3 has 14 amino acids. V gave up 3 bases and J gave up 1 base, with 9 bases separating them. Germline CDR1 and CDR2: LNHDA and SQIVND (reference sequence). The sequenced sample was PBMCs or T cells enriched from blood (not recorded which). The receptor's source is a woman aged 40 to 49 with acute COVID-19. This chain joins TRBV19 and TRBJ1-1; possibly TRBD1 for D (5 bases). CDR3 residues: CASSISTGNTEAFF. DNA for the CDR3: TGTGCCAGTAGTATCTCCACAGGGAACACTGAAGCTTTCTTT.